This section outlines one T cell receptor beta chain sequence together with its context. Its antigen is undetermined. The time point: newly diagnosed GD, antithyroid drugs for less than 3 months. Following extraction of RNA from PBMCs, that RNA was used to make the TCR library. Roughly 9.2-milliliter peripheral blood samples went into EDTA tubes. This sample was taken from a study of regulatory T cells in long-lasting Graves disease. Overall study: Antithyroid drugs had been given to newly diagnosed Graves' patients for under 3 months. Whole-study results and caveats: Accuracy was possibly reduced by small sample size.

The CDR3 is 11 residues long. Germline V gene lookup returns CDR1 GTSNPN and CDR2 SVGIG (reference sequence). To make TCR beta libraries, researchers used iRepertoire HTBI primers and Arm-PCR of CDR3 regions. Per the original data handling: Across the samples, identification revealed 55 to 80 TRBV and around 13 TRBJ segments. Each CDR3 protein gets one entry after TCRdb re-called the multiplex PCR reads with MiXCR. For this entry, the V and J calls and clone size follow TCRdb and not the study's own pipeline. The table records some 250,000 distinct CDR3 sequences, 20% of them present only once. The source was peripheral blood mononuclear cells (PBMCs), collected at new diagnosis, from a patient treated with antithyroid drugs. This receptor was taken from a female donor with Graves disease. The chain links TRBV30 to TRBJ2-3; D gene unclear. The DNA matches TRBJ2-7 better at its end, which makes the J call doubtful. CDR3 sequence (DNA): TGTGCCTGGAGTGTGGCGCACGAGCAGTACTTC. This sequence encodes CAWSVAHEQYF.